The 22 T cell receptor beta chains given below trace back to one sample, sequenced in a study of blood T cell repertoires in COVID-19. The table came from immunoSEQ multiplex PCR; TCRdb's copy has only in-frame clones and leaves some out. Found here are roughly 83,000 clones, approximately 86% of them singletons; the top ten hold roughly 8%. The specimen was peripheral blood. The receptors were sampled from a man older than 75 with active or convalescent COVID-19.

V and J are TRBV6-5 and TRBJ1-5; D is undetermined. CDR1 and CDR2 from the germline V gene are MNHEY and SVGAGI. CDR3 size: 12 residues. Trimming removed 5 bases from V and 7 bases from J, with 9 bases in between. In nucleotides, the CDR3 is TGTGCCAGCAGTAGGCTCGGGCAGCCCCAGCATTTT. Amino acid sequence: CASSRLGQPQHF.

This clone was seen just once. This chain joins TRBV14 and TRBJ1-6, with D maybe TRBD1 (6 bases). The CDR3 totals 15 residues. The ends were cut back, 2 bases at V and 11 bases at J, with 16 bases in the middle. Germline lookup yields CDR1 SGHDN and CDR2 FVKESK. The CDR3 spells CASSQRGTVLAPLHF. The CDR3 DNA follows: TGTGCCAGCAGCCAAAGGGGGACGGTCCTGGCACCCCTCCACTTT.

The chain combines TRBV9 with TRBJ1-2; D is perhaps TRBD1 (5 bases). CDR3 length: 16 residues. The V gene's germline CDR1 is SGDLS and CDR2 YYNGEE. The germline V and J ends were trimmed by 0 bases and 4 bases, with 16 bases remaining between them. The CDR3 coding sequence is TGTGCCAGCAGCGTAGTAGGCGGGGGAGGTGTCTATGGCTACACCTTC. This sequence encodes CASSVVGGGGVYGYTF.

The chain recombines TRBV4-1 with TRBJ1-4; possibly TRBD1 for D (5 bases). V dropped 1 base and J dropped 3 bases, with 9 bases sitting between them. This CDR3 has 15 residues. Germline V gives CDR1 MGHRA, CDR2 YSYEKL. The CDR3: CASSQVGAANEKLFF. The CDR3 DNA reads as TGCGCCAGCAGCCAAGTTGGGGCGGCTAATGAAAAACTGTTTTTT.

The V and J genes are TRBV3-1 (or the pseudogene TRBV3-2) and TRBJ1-4; D possibly corresponds to TRBD1 (5 bases). The CDR3 extends over 13 amino acids. V was shortened by 3 bases and J by 4 bases, with 6 bases between the two germline ends. The germline V gene has CDR1 LGHDT and CDR2 YNNKEL (reference sequence). The DNA of the CDR3 is TGTGCCAGCAGCCAGGGGCGTAATGAAAAACTGTTTTTT. Encoded protein: CASSQGRNEKLFF.

V gene TRBV5-1 combines with J gene TRBJ2-1; D perhaps matches TRBD1 (5 bases). The CDR3 extends over 15 amino acids. Per the germline V gene, CDR1 is SGHRS and CDR2 is YFSETQ. Trimming stripped 4 bases from V and 0 bases from J, with 11 bases between. The CDR3 here is CASSVTASSYNEQFF. The CDR3 region has the DNA TGCGCCAGCAGCGTGACAGCGAGCTCCTACAATGAGCAGTTCTTC.

This chain links TRBV6-5 with TRBJ1-1, with D hard to call. CDR3 length: 14 residues. V lost 5 bases and J 0 bases, leaving 10 bases between the germline ends. The germline CDR1 and CDR2 sequences are MNHEY and SVGAGI. The CDR3 coding sequence is TGTGCCAGCAGTAGTGGAGGTTTGAACACTGAAGCTTTCTTT. This gives the protein CASSSGGLNTEAFF.

V is TRBV19 and J is TRBJ1-4, with 10 bases matching TRBD1. This CDR3 contains 17 residues. V shed 9 bases, J shed 2 bases, and the junction held 12 bases outside the gene matches. CDR1 and CDR2 from the germline V gene are LNHDA and SQIVND (reference sequence). The CDR3 is CASTRPGQGPTNEKLFF. The CDR3 DNA is TGTGCCAGCACGCGACCGGGACAGGGGCCCACTAATGAAAAACTGTTTTTT.

J is TRBJ2-1 and V is TRBV3-1 (or the pseudogene TRBV3-2); 9 bases agree with TRBD2. This CDR3 region has 15 residues. Germline-derived CDR1 and CDR2 are LGHDT and YNNKEL (reference sequence). J was trimmed by 5 bases and V by 3 bases; bases with no gene match: 5. CDR3 nucleotide sequence: TGTGCCAGCAGCCATGATAGCGGGAGACACAATGAGCAGTTCTTC. This codes for CASSHDSGRHNEQFF.

The rearrangement links TRBV19 to TRBJ2-2; 7 positions match TRBD1. J gave up 5 bases and V 0 bases, and 9 bases lay outside the gene matches. Germline assignment: CDR1 LNHDA and CDR2 SQIVND (reference sequence). The CDR3 covers 17 residues. For the CDR3, the DNA is TGTGCCAGTAGTATAGAATGGGAGAGGGGGCGGACCGGGGAGCTGTTTTTT. It is translated as CASSIEWERGRTGELFF.

This clone was seen just once. This rearrangement joins TRBV2 to TRBJ1-5, with D hard to call. Germline V gene sequence: CDR1 SNHLY, CDR2 FYNNEI. This CDR3 spans 15 amino acids. V was shortened by 8 bases and J by 5 bases, with 19 bases between the two germline ends. CDR3 protein: CASLASPREHQPQHF. The CDR3 region has the DNA TGTGCCAGCCTCGCCTCCCCCCGGGAGCATCAGCCCCAGCATTTT.

This chain connects TRBV25-1 to TRBJ2-3; 8 bases align to TRBD2. The germline CDR1 and CDR2 sequences are MGHDK and SYGVNS. The CDR3 loop spans 16 amino acids. V was clipped by 2 bases and J by 0 bases; unmatched bases: 4. The CDR3 DNA reads TGTGCCAGCAGTGAAAACGGGGGGGTTAGCACAGATACGCAGTATTTT. As protein: CASSENGGVSTDTQYF.

The chain combines TRBV5-5 with TRBJ1-2, with unresolved D. The CDR3 is 13 amino acids. Germline-derived CDR1 and CDR2 are SGHKS and YYEKEE (reference sequence). The ends were cut back, 2 bases at V and 3 bases at J, with 8 bases in the middle. CDR3: CASSLSEYYGYTF. The DNA of the CDR3 is TGTGCCAGCAGCTTATCAGAATACTATGGCTACACCTTC.

V and J are TRBV10-1 and TRBJ2-5; 11 bases line up with TRBD2. Germline CDR1 reads WNHNN; CDR2 reads SYGVQD (reference sequence). This CDR3 contains 15 residues. Germline trimming cut 6 bases from V and 5 bases from J; bases unmatched to any gene: 8. CDR3 DNA sequence: TGCGCCAGCAGCAGACTAGCGGGGAGGGAGGAGACCCAGTACTTC. It translates to CASSRLAGREETQYF.

The chain combines TRBV15 with TRBJ1-4, with 7 bases that match TRBD1. From germline, CDR1 is LNHNV and CDR2 YYDKDF (reference sequence). The CDR3 contains 15 residues. V trimming: 2 bases; J trimming: 0 bases; junction bases outside the gene matches: 0. The CDR3 DNA sequence: TGTGCCACCAGCAGACAGGGGGCAACTAATGAAAAACTGTTTTTT. Protein sequence: CATSRQGATNEKLFF. Full variable domain (remainder filled in from reference TRBV15 and TRBJ1-4): DAMVIQNPRYQVTQFGKPVTLSCSQTLNHNVMYWYQQKSSQAPKLLFHYYDKDFNNEADTPDNFQSRRPNTSFCFLDIRSPGLGDTAMYLCATSRQGATNEKLFFGSGTQLSVL.

The CDR3 protein is CASSQDLGSGNQPQHF. DNA of the CDR3: TGTGCCAGCAGCCAAGACCTAGGAAGTGGCAATCAGCCCCAGCATTTT. The chain links TRBV3-1 (or the pseudogene TRBV3-2) to TRBJ1-5; D uncertain. CDR3 length: 16 residues. Germline V gives CDR1 LGHDT, CDR2 YNNKEL (reference sequence). V lost 0 bases and J 2 bases, leaving 11 bases between the germline ends.

The CDR3 nucleotides read TGTGCCAGCAGACGCGAAAAACGCACAGATACGCAGTATTTT. Residues: CASRREKRTDTQYF. The chain joins TRBV14 to TRBJ2-3; D gene ambiguous. The ends were cut back, 6 bases at V and 1 base at J, with 11 bases in the middle. This CDR3 contains 14 residues. Germline values: CDR1 SGHDN, CDR2 FVKESK.

The chain employs TRBV6-4 and TRBJ2-3; TRBD2 matches at 11 bases. V lost 3 bases to trimming and J lost 6 bases; unmatched junction nucleotides: 14. The CDR3 is 18 residues long. Germline V gene sequence: CDR1 MRHNA, CDR2 SNTAGT. This CDR3 is CASSESGTSGTSADTQYF. CDR3 in DNA: TGTGCCAGCAGTGAGTCCGGGACTAGCGGAACTTCGGCGGATACGCAGTATTTT.

The chain uses TRBV19 and TRBJ2-2; 9 nucleotides agree with TRBD1. CDR1 and CDR2 from the germline V gene are LNHDA and SQIVND (reference sequence). V gave up 4 bases and J gave up 5 bases; unmatched junction bases: 5. The CDR3 is 15 amino acids. The CDR3 here is CASSTTGGATGELFF. The CDR3 DNA sequence: TGTGCCAGTAGTACAACAGGGGGCGCTACCGGGGAGCTGTTTTTT.

This clone was seen just once. V gene TRBV6-4 combines with J gene TRBJ1-5; maybe TRBD1 (5 bases). V was pared by 4 bases and J by 4 bases, with 8 bases between. This CDR3 spans 13 amino acids. CDR1 and CDR2 from the germline V gene are MRHNA and SNTAGT. The CDR3 DNA is TGTGCCAGCAGTGCAGGGCGTAATCAGCCCCAGCATTTT. Protein product: CASSAGRNQPQHF.

The genes are TRBV29-1 and TRBJ1-4; D is possibly TRBD1 (5 bases). Trimming pared 1 base from V and 6 bases from J, leaving 9 bases between. In germline, CDR1 is SQVTM, CDR2 ANQGSEA. The CDR3 has 13 amino acids. In DNA form, the CDR3 reads TGCAGCGTTGAAGGGGGCGCGGATGAAAAACTGTTTTTT. It translates to CSVEGGADEKLFF.

The J gene is TRBJ1-1, the V gene TRBV27; tentative D call: TRBD1 (5 bases). Looked up from germline, CDR1 is MNHEY and CDR2 is SMNVEV (reference sequence). V lost 6 bases and J 1 base, leaving 9 bases between the germline ends. This CDR3 region has 13 residues. The CDR3 sequence is CASRPDRNTEAFF. CDR3 nucleotide sequence: TGTGCCAGCAGACCAGACAGGAACACTGAAGCTTTCTTT.